These 7 T cell receptor beta chains were sequenced from one sample in a study of Ad26.COV2.S vaccination and SARS-CoV-2 variants (dated by TCRdb to the early 2020s). Library method: the immunoSEQ multiplex PCR assay. TCRdb provides this immuneACCESS table in a form limited to in-frame rearrangements. Some clones are lacking; in checked studies, under half of them reflect an unresolved V gene, and why the rest are absent is not known. The sample profile shows about 180,000 clones; roughly 87% of them were found once. Together, the top ten hold under 7.5% of the sample. This specimen's time point label, per the study, means: individuals recovered from natural SARS-CoV-2 infection. Source: peripheral blood, taken after recovery from COVID-19. The receptors derive from a human donor who had recovered from COVID-19.

This chain uses TRBV7-5 with TRBJ2-7; the DNA was not compared with TRBD2, the D call given in the table. TRBV7-5 is flagged as a pseudogene. The CDR3 extends over 13 amino acids. CDR3 coding DNA: TGTGCCAGAAGCAGACTCCCCACCATCTATCAGTACTTC. It specifies CARSRLPTIYQYF.

The chain combines TRBV5-1 with TRBJ2-7; 8 nucleotides align to TRBD1. CDR3 size: 14 residues. With V trimmed by 2 bases and J by 5 bases, 6 bases remained unmatched. Germline V CDR1 and CDR2: SGHRS, YFSETQ. The CDR3 DNA sequence: TGCGCCAGCAGCTTAAGGGCAGGGGGCGACGAGCAGTACTTC. Its translation: CASSLRAGGDEQYF.

The V gene is TRBV4-2, the J gene TRBJ1-6; a possible D gene is TRBD1 (5 bases). In germline, CDR1 is LGHNA, CDR2 YNFKEQ. Trimming left V 0 bases short and J 8 bases short, with 11 bases between. The CDR3 extends over 15 amino acids. This CDR3 reads CASSQDGTGDSPLHF. For the CDR3, the DNA is TGTGCCAGCAGCCAAGATGGAACAGGAGATTCACCCCTCCACTTT.

This clone occurred a few times. This rearrangement joins TRBV30 to TRBJ1-5; D not certain. This CDR3 has 13 residues. Germline lookup yields CDR1 GTSNPN and CDR2 SVGIG (reference sequence). The V end lost 0 bases, the J end lost 3 bases, and 6 bases lay between the germline ends. The chain's CDR3 is CAWSVGANQPQHF. CDR3 in DNA: TGTGCCTGGAGTGTCGGCGCCAATCAGCCCCAGCATTTT.

This rearrangement joins TRBV2 to TRBJ2-3; TRBD1 aligns across 7 bases. The J segment lost 0 bases and the V segment lost 4 bases, leaving 4 bases of the junction unmatched. The CDR3 length is 15 residues. Looked up from germline, CDR1 is SNHLY and CDR2 is FYNNEI. This CDR3 is CASSVLGQSTDTQYF. In nucleotides, the CDR3 is TGTGCCAGCAGTGTACTGGGACAGAGCACAGATACGCAGTATTTT.

The chain couples TRBV5-1 to TRBJ2-2; either TRBD1 or TRBD2 may supply D (6 bases each). The CDR3 has 14 amino acids. The germline V gene has CDR1 SGHRS and CDR2 YFSETQ. Trimming left V 4 bases short and J 4 bases short, with 11 bases between. CDR3 sequence: CASSVQGGTGELFF. The CDR3 DNA reads as TGCGCCAGCAGCGTACAGGGAGGCACCGGGGAGCTGTTTTTT.

The rearrangement uses TRBV6-5 and TRBJ2-1; a weak D match, TRBD1 (6 bases). V lost 4 bases and J 10 bases, leaving 14 bases between the germline ends. The germline CDR1 and CDR2 sequences are MNHEY and SVGAGI. CDR3 length: 13 amino acids. CDR3 nucleotides: TGTGCCAGCAGTTCTTCCCCCGGGACAGAGCAGTTCTTC. This translates into CASSSSPGTEQFF.